One and the same sample provided the 18 T cell receptor beta chains below, sequenced in a study of cytomegalovirus exposure and HLA in healthy donors. PCR used 60 Vbeta primers and 13 Jbeta primers. The table came from immunoSEQ multiplex PCR; TCRdb's copy has only in-frame clones and leaves some out. The table includes 45,000 to 55,000 clones, roughly 53% detected once. Sequencing was done on a sample of PBMCs. The receptor set was obtained from a human donor in good health.

This chain joins TRBV12-5 and TRBJ1-1; maybe TRBD1 (5 bases). The CDR3 spans 13 residues. Germline V lookup: CDR1 LGHNT, CDR2 FRNRAP. Trimming removed 6 bases at V and 2 bases at J, with 10 bases between. The CDR3 spells CASGPGGNTEAFF. For the CDR3, the DNA is TGTGCTAGTGGCCCCGGGGGTAACACTGAAGCTTTCTTT.

This clone was recorded a few times. V usage is TRBV11-2 and J usage is TRBJ2-1; the match to TRBD2 covers 8 bases. V trimming: 5 bases; J trimming: 6 bases; junction bases outside the gene matches: 9. CDR3 length equals 15 residues. Germline V gene lookup returns CDR1 SGHAT and CDR2 FQNNGV. CDR3 region: CASSLHGGALNEQFF. CDR3 in DNA: TGTGCCAGCAGCCTTCACGGGGGGGCCCTCAATGAGCAGTTCTTC.

The V call is TRBV19, the J call TRBJ2-6; 9 bases fit TRBD1. This CDR3 contains 14 residues. V shed 5 bases, J shed 12 bases, and the junction held 8 bases outside the gene matches. Germline V gene sequence: CDR1 LNHDA, CDR2 SQIVND (reference sequence). The CDR3 loop reads CASSPTGGVSVLTF. The CDR3 nucleotides read TGTGCCAGTAGTCCCACAGGGGGCGTGAGCGTCCTGACTTTC.

V gene TRBV15 combines with J gene TRBJ1-2, with 7 bases identical to TRBD1. CDR3 length: 15 residues. Germline V lookup: CDR1 LNHNV, CDR2 YYDKDF (reference sequence). Trimming at V came to 3 bases and at J to 8 bases, leaving 12 bases not matched to a gene. CDR3 residues: CATSRAQGPSEGYTF. The CDR3 DNA follows: TGTGCCACCAGCAGGGCACAGGGGCCCTCTGAGGGCTACACCTTC. Based on the CDR3 plus reference TRBV15 and TRBJ1-2, the full variable domain is DAMVIQNPRYQVTQFGKPVTLSCSQTLNHNVMYWYQQKSSQAPKLLFHYYDKDFNNEADTPDNFQSRRPNTSFCFLDIRSPGLGDTAMYLCATSRAQGPSEGYTFGSGTRLTVV.

The chain links TRBV6-1 to TRBJ2-1; TRBD1 matches 8 bases. This CDR3 contains 13 residues. Looked up from germline, CDR1 is MNHNS and CDR2 is SASEGT. V shed 4 bases, J shed 10 bases, and the junction held 6 bases outside the gene matches. The CDR3 loop reads CASSVGQGWEQFF. For the CDR3, the DNA is TGTGCCAGCAGTGTTGGACAGGGATGGGAGCAGTTCTTC.

The rearrangement joins TRBV19 to TRBJ1-5, with D unresolved. The CDR3 is 14 residues long. With 1 base removed from V and 0 bases from J, the gap between germline ends came to 4 bases. The germline V gene encodes CDR1 LNHDA and CDR2 SQIVND (reference sequence). This CDR3 reads CASSIGYSNQPQHF. CDR3 in DNA: TGTGCCAGTAGTATAGGTTATAGCAATCAGCCCCAGCATTTT.

The chain couples TRBV6-6 to TRBJ1-2; TRBD1 agrees at 9 bases. Trimming took 0 bases from V and 5 from J; bases not matched to a gene: 1. The CDR3 loop spans 14 amino acids. From germline, CDR1 is MNHNY and CDR2 SVGAGI (reference sequence). DNA of the CDR3: TGTGCCAGCAGTTACTCGGGACAGGGTTATGGCTACACCTTC. It is translated as CASSYSGQGYGYTF.

The V and J genes are TRBV7-2 and TRBJ2-3, with D tentatively TRBD2 (5 bases). The CDR3 is made up of 15 amino acids. Germline V gives CDR1 SGHTA, CDR2 FQGNSA. V lost 0 bases to trimming and J lost 2 bases, with 9 bases between them. Written as DNA, the CDR3 is TGTGCCAGCAGCTTAGCGCCTAGCACCACAGATACGCAGTATTTT. This sequence encodes CASSLAPSTTDTQYF.

V usage is TRBV30 and J usage is TRBJ2-7; TRBD2 is a possible D gene (6 bases). Germline lookup yields CDR1 GTSNPN and CDR2 SVGIG (reference sequence). Trimming cost V 1 base and J 3 bases, with 10 bases left between them. The CDR3 totals 13 residues. As DNA, the CDR3 is TGTGCCTGGAGTGACGGGGGTGACTACGAGCAGTACTTC. Translated: CAWSDGGDYEQYF. The whole variable domain, remainder taken from reference TRBV30 and TRBJ2-7, is SQTIHQWPATLVQPVGSPLSLECTVEGTSNPNLYWYRQAAGRGLQLLFYSVGIGQISSEVPQNLSASRPQDRQFILSSKKLLLSDSGFYLCAWSDGGDYEQYFGPGTRLTVT.

The chain recombines TRBV4-3 with TRBJ2-3; tentatively, D is TRBD1 (5 bases). V lost 0 bases and J 2 bases, leaving 15 bases between the germline ends. This CDR3 region has 17 residues. The germline V gene has CDR1 LGHNA and CDR2 YSLEER. The DNA for the CDR3 is TGCGCCAGCAGCCAAGATTGGGGCGTGGGGCACACAGATACGCAGTATTTT. It codes for CASSQDWGVGHTDTQYF.

V usage is TRBV9 and J usage is TRBJ2-7, with 7 bases matching TRBD1. The V gene's germline CDR1 is SGDLS and CDR2 YYNGEE. Germline trimming cut 3 bases from V and 9 bases from J; bases unmatched to any gene: 6. CDR3 size: 12 residues. CDR3 in amino acids: CASSGTGAGQYF. The DNA of the CDR3 is TGTGCCAGCAGCGGTACAGGGGCTGGGCAGTACTTC.

CDR3 in amino acids: CASSLSRFQETQYF. The DNA for the CDR3 is TGTGCCAGCAGCTTGTCGCGATTCCAAGAGACCCAGTACTTC. The V and J genes are TRBV5-4 and TRBJ2-5; D is unresolved. The CDR3 has 14 residues. The ends were cut back, 1 base at V and 1 base at J, with 8 bases in the middle. The germline gives CDR1 SGHNT, CDR2 YYREEE (reference sequence). The entire variable domain, with the rest obtained from reference TRBV5-4 and TRBJ2-5, is as follows: ETGVTQSPTHLIKTRGQQVTLRCSSQSGHNTVSWYQQALGQGPQFIFQYYREEENGRGNFPPRFSGLQFPNYSSELNVNALELDDSALYLCASSLSRFQETQYFGPGTRLLVL.

This clone was observed a few times. The V gene is TRBV13, the J gene TRBJ2-3; weak D call: TRBD1 (5 bases). The CDR3 runs to 14 residues. Germline CDR1 and CDR2: PRHDT and FYEKMQ (reference sequence). Trimming shortened V by 4 bases and J by 6 bases, and 14 bases separated the two germline ends. CDR3 nucleotide sequence: TGTGCCAGCAGCTCCCTTGGGGCCCCCGATACGCAGTATTTT. It translates to CASSSLGAPDTQYF.

This chain joins TRBV4-1 and TRBJ1-2, with D hard to call. Germline V gene lookup returns CDR1 MGHRA and CDR2 YSYEKL. The CDR3 totals 14 residues. The V and J ends lost 1 base and 4 bases respectively, with 10 bases between them. CDR3 nucleotide sequence: TGCGCCAGCAGCCAAGGAGGGAATATCTATGGCTACACCTTC. It specifies CASSQGGNIYGYTF.

This clone was picked up a small number of times. V and J are TRBV19 and TRBJ2-7, with a weak D call TRBD1 (5 bases). V gave up 2 bases and J gave up 3 bases, with 11 bases separating them. Germline-derived CDR1 and CDR2 are LNHDA and SQIVND (reference sequence). This CDR3 has 14 residues. CDR3 bases: TGTGCCAGTAGTATAAGCGACAGCTACTACGAGCAGTACTTC. Its protein is CASSISDSYYEQYF.

This clone has more than one count but fewer than ten. The chain carries TRBV7-3 and TRBJ1-6, with 7 nucleotides matching TRBD1. This CDR3 is 13 amino acids long. The ends lost 5 bases at V and 13 bases at J; junction bases unmatched: 8. CDR1 is SGHTA and CDR2 is FQGTGA in the germline V gene. The CDR3 protein is CASSVTGDSPLHF. The CDR3, as DNA: TGTGCCAGCAGCGTCACAGGGGACTCGCCCCTCCACTTT.

The V call is TRBV19, the J call TRBJ2-3, with TRBD2 matching 7 bases. Germline V gene sequence: CDR1 LNHDA, CDR2 SQIVND (reference sequence). The CDR3 totals 17 residues. The junction had 20 bases not matched to a gene; V was cut back by 7 bases and J by 7 bases. The CDR3 coding sequence is TGTGCCAGTATAGGTCCGGGGGGAAGGATTGGGGGAAATACGCAGTATTTT. It yields the protein CASIGPGGRIGGNTQYF.

This clone was seen only a few times. The chain is built from TRBV4-3 and TRBJ2-7; 12 bases match TRBD2. Trimming removed 0 bases from V and 2 bases from J; junction bases left unmatched: 2. The germline CDR1 and CDR2 sequences are LGHNA and YSLEER. The CDR3 sequence is 16 residues long. The CDR3 DNA reads TGCGCCAGCAGCCAAGACCTAGCGGGGGGGCCCTACGAGCAGTACTTC. Its translation is CASSQDLAGGPYEQYF.